This T cell receptor (beta chain) is drawn from a study of T cells in Graves' hyperthyroidism and ophthalmopathy. RNA transcripts yielded amplified TCR beta CDR3 regions. HTBI primers drove first-round RT-PCR of the TCR CDR3. TCRdb itself ran the multiplex PCR reads through MiXCR, one entry per CDR3 protein. The sample consists of approximately 700,000 distinct CDR3 sequences, less than 45% of them appearing once. This receptor was taken from an adult man with Graves' disease, either hyperthyroidism or ophthalmopathy (not recorded which). Input material: peripheral blood or thyroid tissue (not recorded which).

The CDR3 coding sequence is TGTGCCAGCAGTGAGGGGCTTACTTATAGCAATCAGCCCCAGCATTTT. Protein product: CASSEGLTYSNQPQHF. J is TRBJ1-5 and V is TRBV25-1; D is perhaps TRBD1 (5 bases). V was clipped by 3 bases and J by 0 bases, with 12 bases between them. The CDR3 runs 16 residues. CDR1 and CDR2 (germline): MGHDK, SYGVNS.